A single sample gave rise to the 27 T cell receptor beta chains below, sequenced in a study of cytomegalovirus exposure and HLA in healthy donors. The PCR employed 60 Vbeta primers together with 13 Jbeta primers. The method was immunoSEQ multiplex PCR; TCRdb's version includes in-frame clones alone and lacks a portion of them. The sample carries tens of thousands of clones, 75% to 85% recorded once. The sample taken for sequencing was PBMCs. The receptor source for this set is a female donor in good health and CMV-seronegative.

The gene calls are TRBV4-3 and TRBJ1-1; D is unclear. The CDR3 sequence is 16 residues long. Germline CDR1 and CDR2: LGHNA and YSLEER. V lost 0 bases, J lost 1 base, and 12 bases lay in between. The CDR3 DNA reads as TGCGCCAGCAGCCAAGATCCTCTCCCGGGGAACACTGAAGCTTTCTTT. It encodes CASSQDPLPGNTEAFF.

The chain joins TRBV5-1 to TRBJ2-1; D not resolved. Germline-derived CDR1 and CDR2 are SGHRS and YFSETQ. The CDR3 consists of 15 residues. Trimming removed 4 bases from V and 0 bases from J, with 11 bases in between. CDR3 nucleotides: TGCGCCAGCAGCCCCGGGTCAAGCTCCTACAATGAGCAGTTCTTC. The encoded protein is CASSPGSSSYNEQFF. The whole variable domain, remainder taken from reference TRBV5-1 and TRBJ2-1, is KAGVTQTPRYLIKTRGQQVTLSCSPISGHRSVSWYQQTPGQGLQFLFEYFSETQRNKGNFPGRFSGRQFSNSRSEMNVSTLELGDSALYLCASSPGSSSYNEQFFGPGTRLTVL.

The chain links TRBV7-2 to TRBJ2-1; TRBD2 agrees at 11 bases. The V gene's germline CDR1 is SGHTA and CDR2 FQGNSA. V trimming: 4 bases; J trimming: 5 bases; junction bases outside the gene matches: 10. The CDR3 totals 17 residues. The CDR3 nucleotides read TGTGCCAGCAGCTCGGTCACCGTAGCGGGGGGGAACAATGAGCAGTTCTTC. Protein product: CASSSVTVAGGNNEQFF.

The chain uses TRBV9 and TRBJ2-2; TRBD1 matches at 8 bases. The germline gives CDR1 SGDLS, CDR2 YYNGEE. CDR3 length: 18 residues. V lost 0 bases to trimming and J lost 6 bases; unmatched junction nucleotides: 13. The CDR3 sequence: CASSVESWGQGASGELFF. In nucleotides, the CDR3 is TGTGCCAGCAGCGTAGAATCATGGGGGCAGGGGGCATCCGGGGAGCTGTTTTTT.

This clone was seen a single time. The chain has TRBV4-1 and TRBJ1-2; 10 bases are shared with TRBD1. The CDR3 is 19 amino acids. V dropped 3 bases and J dropped 7; count of bases not matched to a gene: 20. Germline V gene data show CDR1 as MGHRA and CDR2 as YSYEKL. CDR3 DNA sequence: TGCGCCAGCAGCCATTCACAAACCCGACAGGGGGCACGTACGGGTGGCTACACCTTC. It is translated as CASSHSQTRQGARTGGYTF.

The chain couples TRBV19 to TRBJ1-5, with 9 bases aligning to TRBD1. This CDR3 comprises 15 residues. Germline CDR1 and CDR2: LNHDA and SQIVND (reference sequence). Trimming cost V 1 base and J 6 bases; bases outside gene matches: 4. For the CDR3, the DNA is TGTGCCAGTAGTATAGGGACAGGGGTTGGTCAGCCCCAGCATTTT. Protein product: CASSIGTGVGQPQHF.

There are a few counts of this clone. The rearrangement joins TRBV6-5 to TRBJ1-2; D not certain. Between the trimmed V and J ends, which lost 7 bases and 1 base, there was a span of 13 bases. Germline values: CDR1 MNHEY, CDR2 SVGAGI. There are 14 residues in the CDR3. The CDR3 DNA reads TGTGCCAGCAAGGGAGGATCGATTAACTATGGCTACACCTTC. This sequence encodes CASKGGSINYGYTF.

This clone was picked up one time. The conserved phenylalanine or tryptophan is not found at the CDR3 terminus, so this likely reflects a read error. The rearrangement links TRBV4-1 to TRBJ1-1; no reliable D call. Germline values: CDR1 MGHRA, CDR2 YSYEKL. CDR3 size: 13 residues. Trimming removed 4 bases at V and 7 bases at J, with 13 bases between. In DNA, the CDR3 is TGCGCCAGCAGCCCCGAGAAGTACCGTGAAGCTTTCTCT. Its translation: CASSPEKYREAFS.

This clone was found once. This chain links TRBV4-3 with TRBJ2-2; D is perhaps TRBD2 (6 bases). CDR1 is LGHNA and CDR2 is YSLEER in the germline V gene. The V end lost 1 base, the J end lost 6 bases, and 9 bases lay between the germline ends. The CDR3 length is 14 residues. CDR3 residues: CASSQVGGPGELFF. CDR3 nucleotide sequence: TGCGCCAGCAGCCAAGTGGGGGGTCCCGGGGAGCTGTTTTTT.

This clone was counted once. The chain employs TRBV14 and TRBJ2-7; TRBD1 matches at 8 bases. The V gene's germline CDR1 is SGHDN and CDR2 FVKESK. The CDR3 has 15 amino acids. V lost 3 bases to trimming and J lost 4 bases; unmatched junction nucleotides: 8. As DNA, the CDR3 is TGTGCCAGCAGCCAGCTCGGGACAGGTGGATACGAGCAGTACTTC. Translation gives CASSQLGTGGYEQYF.

This sequence joins TRBV27 and TRBJ2-1; 8 bases line up with TRBD1. The CDR3 loop spans 14 amino acids. CDR1 is MNHEY and CDR2 is SMNVEV in the germline V gene (reference sequence). Trimming cost V 5 bases and J 5 bases; bases outside gene matches: 5. CDR3 loop: CASSLRQGNNEQFF. The CDR3 DNA reads TGTGCCAGCAGTCTGAGACAGGGGAACAATGAGCAGTTCTTC.

The chain employs TRBV18 and TRBJ2-3, with 8 bases fitting TRBD2. The length of the CDR3 is 16 residues. Per germline, CDR1 KGHSH and CDR2 LQKENI. V trimming: 3 bases; J trimming: 4 bases; junction bases outside the gene matches: 9. CDR3 nucleotide sequence: TGTGCCAGCTCACCCTTCCTAGCGGGTTCCGCAGATACGCAGTATTTT. Protein product: CASSPFLAGSADTQYF.

V usage is TRBV6-6 and J usage is TRBJ2-3, with D tentatively TRBD1 (5 bases). CDR1 MNHNY and CDR2 SVGAGI come from the germline V gene (reference sequence). Trimming took 2 bases from V and 2 from J, leaving 5 bases between them. CDR3 length: 13 residues. CDR3 sequence: CASSYGATDTQYF. The CDR3 DNA sequence: TGTGCCAGCAGTTACGGGGCCACAGATACGCAGTATTTT.

This clone has a handful of counts. This sequence joins TRBV7-9 and TRBJ1-5; 7 nucleotides align to TRBD1. Germline CDR1 reads SEHNR; CDR2 reads FQNEAQ (reference sequence). This CDR3 spans 14 amino acids. J lost 3 bases, V lost 3 bases, and 2 bases had no gene match. CDR3 sequence: CASSLTGNNQPQHF. DNA for the CDR3: TGTGCCAGCAGCTTGACAGGGAACAATCAGCCCCAGCATTTT.

The V gene is TRBV18, the J gene TRBJ1-5; D is uncertain. The CDR3 contains 14 residues. Trimming cost V 2 bases and J 0 bases, with 5 bases left between them. Germline CDR1 and CDR2: KGHSH and LQKENI. Here the CDR3 DNA reads TGTGCCAGCTCACCAGGGCTTAGCAATCAGCCCCAGCATTTT. It encodes CASSPGLSNQPQHF.

This clone was seen a few times. The chain employs TRBV10-3 and TRBJ2-1, with D possibly being TRBD1 (6 bases). Germline V gives CDR1 ENHRY, CDR2 SYGVKD. Trimming removed 3 bases from V and 0 bases from J, with 12 bases in between. The CDR3 has 16 amino acids. The CDR3 DNA reads as TGTGCCATCAGTGACCCCGACAGGAGCTCCTACAATGAGCAGTTCTTC. Translated: CAISDPDRSSYNEQFF.

This clone was picked up a small number of times. The gene calls are TRBV6-5 and TRBJ2-2; D possibly corresponds to TRBD1 (6 bases). V gave up 4 bases and J gave up 6 bases, with 15 bases separating them. In germline, CDR1 is MNHEY, CDR2 SVGAGI. The CDR3 extends over 15 amino acids. The CDR3 loop is CASSSQGSLPGELFF. The CDR3 region has the DNA TGTGCCAGCAGTTCACAGGGCTCGCTTCCCGGGGAGCTGTTTTTT.

The rearrangement uses TRBV19 and TRBJ2-3; 8 nucleotides agree with TRBD2. Germline loops: CDR1 LNHDA, CDR2 SQIVND (reference sequence). The CDR3 is 16 residues long. Trimming at V came to 5 bases and at J to 5 bases, leaving 12 bases not matched to a gene. The CDR3 nucleotides are TGTGCCAGTAGTCCCCGGGGGGGCGGGGGTGAAGATACGCAGTATTTT. Its translation is CASSPRGGGGEDTQYF.

This clone was recorded once. The chain joins TRBV6-1 to TRBJ2-7; 11 bases agree with TRBD1. CDR3 length equals 13 residues. Germline lookup yields CDR1 MNHNS and CDR2 SASEGT. The trim removed 6 bases at V and 2 bases at J, leaving 0 bases unmatched. CDR3 sequence: CASRGQGAYEQYF. CDR3 sequence (DNA): TGTGCCAGCAGGGGACAGGGGGCCTACGAGCAGTACTTC.

The V and J genes are TRBV5-8 and TRBJ2-5; 9 bases align to TRBD1. The CDR3 extends over 16 amino acids. J gave up 1 base and V 4 bases, and 8 bases lay outside the gene matches. Germline V gives CDR1 SGHTS, CDR2 YDEGEE. The CDR3 here is CASSPTDRGIQETQYF. In DNA, the CDR3 is TGTGCCAGCAGCCCTACCGACAGGGGGATCCAAGAGACCCAGTACTTC.

J is TRBJ2-2 and V is TRBV5-1, with a possible D match to TRBD2 (6 bases). The CDR3 is 15 amino acids. Looked up from germline, CDR1 is SGHRS and CDR2 is YFSETQ. Trimming stripped 0 bases from V and 4 bases from J, with 10 bases between. CDR3 in amino acids: CASSLGQEGTGELFF. The CDR3 DNA is TGCGCCAGCAGCTTGGGGCAGGAGGGCACCGGGGAGCTGTTTTTT.

The V and J genes are TRBV5-1 and TRBJ1-1; possibly TRBD1 for D (5 bases). In germline, CDR1 is SGHRS, CDR2 YFSETQ. The V end was cut by 4 bases, the J end by 1 base, with 26 bases between. This CDR3 has 19 amino acids. The DNA of the CDR3 is TGCGCCAGCAGCACCGGATGGAGTGTCAGGGTTGAACGGAACACTGAAGCTTTCTTT. This encodes CASSTGWSVRVERNTEAFF.

The V call is TRBV18, the J call TRBJ1-2, with 8 bases identical to TRBD1. Germline CDR1 and CDR2: KGHSH and LQKENI. The CDR3 is made up of 16 amino acids. The V and J ends lost 3 bases and 4 bases, in that order; junction bases with no gene match: 10. CDR3 nucleotide sequence: TGTGCCAGCTCACCTTTGACAGGGGATCCTAGCTATGGCTACACCTTC. Translation: CASSPLTGDPSYGYTF. Based on the CDR3 plus reference TRBV18 and TRBJ1-2, the full variable domain is NAGVMQNPRHLVRRRGQEARLRCSPMKGHSHVYWYRQLPEEGLKFMVYLQKENIIDESGMPKERFSAEFPKEGPSILRIQQVVRGDSAAYFCASSPLTGDPSYGYTFGSGTRLTVV.

This clone is a singleton in its sample. The chain has TRBV6-6 and TRBJ1-4; 7 nucleotides agree with TRBD1. CDR1 and CDR2 from the germline V gene are MNHNY and SVGAGI (reference sequence). The CDR3 contains 15 residues. V was clipped by 5 bases and J by 5 bases; unmatched bases: 8. CDR3 residues: CASSPSDRLNEKLFF. In DNA, the CDR3 is TGTGCCAGCAGTCCGTCGGACAGGTTGAATGAAAAACTGTTTTTT.

This sequence joins TRBV25-1 and TRBJ2-3; TRBD2 might be the D (5 bases). The CDR3 has 14 amino acids. Trimming pared 1 base from V and 6 bases from J, leaving 11 bases between. Germline-derived CDR1 and CDR2 are MGHDK and SYGVNS. The CDR3 spells CASSEFIPGDTQYF. The CDR3 coding sequence is TGTGCCAGCAGTGAATTCATCCCGGGGGATACGCAGTATTTT.

The chain uses TRBV5-6 and TRBJ2-5; the D is unclear. Judging by the DNA end, TRBJ2-7 fits better; the J call may be wrong. The germline V gene encodes CDR1 SGHDT and CDR2 YYEEEE. The CDR3 length is 14 residues. The CDR3 is CASSNEEVSYEQYF. CDR3 nucleotide sequence: TGTGCCAGCTCCAACGAGGAAGTCTCCTACGAGCAGTACTTC.

The V and J genes are TRBV6-6 and TRBJ2-7, with D perhaps TRBD1 (5 bases). This CDR3 region has 13 residues. With 7 bases removed from V and 4 bases from J, the gap between germline ends came to 14 bases. Germline-derived CDR1 and CDR2 are MNHNY and SVGAGI (reference sequence). As DNA, the CDR3 is TGTGCCAGCATAGGGGCAGGGCCGTACGAGCAGTACTTC. Protein product: CASIGAGPYEQYF.